The subject of this entry is one T cell receptor (beta chain). Its antigen is unidentified. This CDR3 spans 12 amino acids. Germline CDR1 reads KGHSH; CDR2 reads LQKENI. The data were taken from a study of monozygotic twins with inflammatory bowel disease. Study-level findings and limits: Ultimately, a single strong signal or clonotype associated with IBD was not supported. Healthy co-twins, by inverse Simpson, had higher TCRbeta diversity than their siblings with IBD.

Each donor supplied around 2.5 ml of blood. Generation of cDNA took place in eight separate reactions per sample. From the 5' RACE reads, TCRdb lists one entry per CDR3 protein and no DNA. The sample is made up of about 210,000 distinct CDR3 sequences, and the top ten hold roughly 7.7% of it. The genes are TRBV18 and TRBJ1-1; absent DNA, TCRdb's TRBD1 call cannot be checked. The sequence derives from a human donor with ulcerative colitis or Crohn's disease, or a healthy co-twin of an affected twin (not recorded which). What was sequenced was blood. This CDR3 reads CASSSQGTEAFF. The full variable domain, in which reference TRBV18 and TRBJ1-1 provide the parts outside the CDR3, is NAGVMQNPRHLVRRRGQEARLRCSPMKGHSHVYWYRQLPEEGLKFMVYLQKENIIDESGMPKERFSAEFPKEGPSILRIQQVVRGDSAAYFCASSSQGTEAFFGQGTRLTVV.